This T cell receptor beta chain was profiled in a study of blood T cell repertoires in COVID-19. The protocol was immunoSEQ multiplex PCR, while the TCRdb copy is restricted to in-frame clones and leaves out a portion. The sample consists of 100,000 to 150,000 clones, approximately 80% of them appearing once. V was pared by 6 bases and J by 5 bases, with 0 bases of the junction left unmatched. CDR1 is SNHLY and CDR2 is FYNNEI in the germline V gene. The length of the CDR3 is 12 residues. The chain combines TRBV2 with TRBJ2-3, with TRBD2 identical over 9 bases. The material sequenced was peripheral blood. This sequence was found in a man aged 35-49 years with active or convalescent COVID-19. The DNA of the CDR3 is TGTGCCAGCAGACTAGCGGGAGATACGCAGTATTTT. Protein sequence: CASRLAGDTQYF.